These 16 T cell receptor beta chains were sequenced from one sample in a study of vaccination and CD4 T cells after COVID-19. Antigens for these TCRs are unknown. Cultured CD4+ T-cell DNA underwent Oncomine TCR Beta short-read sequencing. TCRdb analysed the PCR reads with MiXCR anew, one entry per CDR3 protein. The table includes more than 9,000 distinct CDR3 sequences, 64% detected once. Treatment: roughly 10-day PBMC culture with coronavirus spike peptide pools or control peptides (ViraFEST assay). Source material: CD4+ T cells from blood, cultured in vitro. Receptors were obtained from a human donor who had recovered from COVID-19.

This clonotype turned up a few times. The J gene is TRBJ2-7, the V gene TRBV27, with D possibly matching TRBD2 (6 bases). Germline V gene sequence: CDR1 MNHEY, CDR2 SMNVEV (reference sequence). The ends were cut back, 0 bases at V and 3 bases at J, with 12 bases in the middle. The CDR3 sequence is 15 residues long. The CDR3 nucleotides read TGTGCCAGCAGTTTATCCCTGCGGGGCCTCTACGAGCAGTACTTC. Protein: CASSLSLRGLYEQYF.

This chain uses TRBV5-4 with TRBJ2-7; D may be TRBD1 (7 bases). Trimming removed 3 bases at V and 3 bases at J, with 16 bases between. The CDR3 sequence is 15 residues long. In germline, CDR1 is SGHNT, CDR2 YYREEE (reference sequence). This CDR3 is CASSSRRGTDYEQYF. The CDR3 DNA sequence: TGTGCCAGCAGCTCAAGGAGGGGGACAGACTACGAGCAGTACTTC.

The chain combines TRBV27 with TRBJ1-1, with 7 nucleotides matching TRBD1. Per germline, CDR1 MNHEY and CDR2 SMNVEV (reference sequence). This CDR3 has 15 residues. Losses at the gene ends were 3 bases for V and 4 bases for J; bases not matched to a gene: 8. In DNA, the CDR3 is TGTGCCAGCAGTTTGGACCCCAGGGGGGTCACTGAAGCTTTCTTT. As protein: CASSLDPRGVTEAFF.

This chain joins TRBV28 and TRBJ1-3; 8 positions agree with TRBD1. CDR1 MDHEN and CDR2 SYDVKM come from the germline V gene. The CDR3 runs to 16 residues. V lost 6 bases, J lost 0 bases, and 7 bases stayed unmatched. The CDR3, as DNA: TGTGCCAGCAGCCAAGACAGGGGTAGCTCTGGAAACACCATATATTTT. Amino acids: CASSQDRGSSGNTIYF.

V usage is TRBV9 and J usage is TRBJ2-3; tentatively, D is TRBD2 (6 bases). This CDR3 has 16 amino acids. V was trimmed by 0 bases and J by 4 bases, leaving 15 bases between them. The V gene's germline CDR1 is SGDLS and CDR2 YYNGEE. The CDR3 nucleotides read TGTGCCAGCAGCGTAGGTCTCGGATGGGGGGCAGATACGCAGTATTTT. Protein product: CASSVGLGWGADTQYF. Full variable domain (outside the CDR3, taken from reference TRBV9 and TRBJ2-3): DSGVTQTPKHLITATGQRVTLRCSPRSGDLSVYWYQQSLDQGLQFLIQYYNGEERAKGNILERFSAQQFPDLHSELNLSSLELGDSALYFCASSVGLGWGADTQYFGPGTRLTVL.

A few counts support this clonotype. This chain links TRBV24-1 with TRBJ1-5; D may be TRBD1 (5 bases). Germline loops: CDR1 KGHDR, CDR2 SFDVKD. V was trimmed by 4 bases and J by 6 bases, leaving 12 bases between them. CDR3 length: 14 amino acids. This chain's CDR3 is CATSEPGFIQPQHF. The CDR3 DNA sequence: TGTGCCACCAGTGAACCAGGGTTCATTCAGCCCCAGCATTTT.

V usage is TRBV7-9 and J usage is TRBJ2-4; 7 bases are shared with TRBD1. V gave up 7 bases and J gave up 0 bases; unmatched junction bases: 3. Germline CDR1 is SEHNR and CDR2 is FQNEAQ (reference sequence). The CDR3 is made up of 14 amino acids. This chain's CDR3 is CASTHRGAKNIQYF. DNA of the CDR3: TGTGCCAGCACACACAGGGGAGCCAAAAACATTCAGTACTTC. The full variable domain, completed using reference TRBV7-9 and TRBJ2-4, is DTGVSQNPRHKITKRGQNVTFRCDPISEHNRLYWYRQTLGQGPEFLTYFQNEAQLEKSRLLSDRFSAERPKGSFSTLEIQRTEQGDSAMYLCASTHRGAKNIQYFGAGTRLSVL.

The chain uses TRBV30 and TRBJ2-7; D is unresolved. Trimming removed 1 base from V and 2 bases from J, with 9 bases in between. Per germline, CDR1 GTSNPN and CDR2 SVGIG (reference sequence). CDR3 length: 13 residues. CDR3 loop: CAWSGIAAYEQYF. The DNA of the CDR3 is TGTGCCTGGAGTGGAATTGCAGCCTACGAGCAGTACTTC.

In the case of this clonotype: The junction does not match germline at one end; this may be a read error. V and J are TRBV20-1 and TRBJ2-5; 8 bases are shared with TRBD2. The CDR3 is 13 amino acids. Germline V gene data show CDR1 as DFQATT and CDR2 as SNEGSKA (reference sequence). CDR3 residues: CSASGRAKETKYF. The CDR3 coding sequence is TGCAGTGCTAGCGGGAGGGCAAAGGAGACCAAGTACTTC.

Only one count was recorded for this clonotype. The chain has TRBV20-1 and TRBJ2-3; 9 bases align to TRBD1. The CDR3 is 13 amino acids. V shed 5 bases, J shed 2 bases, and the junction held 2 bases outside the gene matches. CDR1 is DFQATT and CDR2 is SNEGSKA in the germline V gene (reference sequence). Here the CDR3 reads CSAGDRVTDTQYF. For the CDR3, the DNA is TGCAGTGCTGGGGACAGGGTCACAGATACGCAGTATTTT.

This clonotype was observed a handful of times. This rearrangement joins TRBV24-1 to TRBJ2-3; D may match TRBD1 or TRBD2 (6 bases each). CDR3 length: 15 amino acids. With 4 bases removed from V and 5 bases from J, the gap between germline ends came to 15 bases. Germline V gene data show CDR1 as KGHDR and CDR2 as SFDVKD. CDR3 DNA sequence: TGTGCCACCAGTGACCCGTTAGGGGGGCGAGATACGCAGTATTTT. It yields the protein CATSDPLGGRDTQYF.

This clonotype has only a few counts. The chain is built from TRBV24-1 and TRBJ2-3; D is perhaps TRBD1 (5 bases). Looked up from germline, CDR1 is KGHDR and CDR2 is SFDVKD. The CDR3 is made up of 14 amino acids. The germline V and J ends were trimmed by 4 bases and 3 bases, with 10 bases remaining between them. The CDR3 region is CATSEGLGTDTQYF. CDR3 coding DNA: TGTGCCACCAGTGAGGGGCTAGGGACAGATACGCAGTATTTT.

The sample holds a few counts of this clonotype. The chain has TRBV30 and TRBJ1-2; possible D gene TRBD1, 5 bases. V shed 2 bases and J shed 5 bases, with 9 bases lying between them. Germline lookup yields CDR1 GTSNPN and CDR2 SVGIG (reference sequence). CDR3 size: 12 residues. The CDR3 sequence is CAWSTGPYGYTF. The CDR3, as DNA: TGTGCCTGGAGTACAGGTCCATATGGCTACACCTTC.

This CDR3 is CASSPSGPLGGNYGYTF. The CDR3 DNA is TGTGCCAGCAGCCCTAGTGGGCCCCTGGGGGGGAACTATGGCTACACCTTC. The V and J genes are TRBV12-3 or TRBV12-4 and TRBJ1-2; weak D call: TRBD1 (5 bases). The length of the CDR3 is 17 residues. Trimming removed 6 bases at V and 2 bases at J, with 22 bases between.

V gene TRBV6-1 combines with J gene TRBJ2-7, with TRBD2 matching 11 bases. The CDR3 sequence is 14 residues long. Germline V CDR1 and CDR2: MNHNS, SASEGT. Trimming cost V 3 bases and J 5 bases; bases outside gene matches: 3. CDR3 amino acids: CASSDTSGSHEQYF. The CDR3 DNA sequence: TGTGCCAGCAGTGACACTAGCGGGAGTCACGAGCAGTACTTC.

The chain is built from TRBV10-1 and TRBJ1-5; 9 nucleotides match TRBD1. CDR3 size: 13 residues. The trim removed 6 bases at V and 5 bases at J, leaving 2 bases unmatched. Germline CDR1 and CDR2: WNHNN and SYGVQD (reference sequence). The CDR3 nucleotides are TGCGCCAGCAGCGACAGGGGGGATCAGCCCCAGCATTTT. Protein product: CASSDRGDQPQHF.